This is a list of T cell receptor beta chains from one sample in a study of PD-L1 blockade in urothelial cancer. Sequenced by immunoSEQ multiplex PCR; TCRdb stores in-frame clones only, minus some. The sample consists of about 100,000 clones, about 90% of them appearing once. The sample in question was PBMCs, obtained around atezolizumab (anti-PD-L1) treatment. The receptors stem from a woman at least 80 years old with urothelial cancer. Each CDR3 is given with its conserved first and last residue. Each record gives: J gene, V gene, D gene, clone size, CDR3 protein, CDR3 DNA. D genes are given only for firm matches. Clone sizes are given selectively: once, few, many, or a class where the clone is expanded.

>TRBJ2-2|TRBV30|-|-
CAWTFSAAGELFF
TGTGCCTGGACCTTTTCGGCGGCGGGGGAGCTGTTTTTT
>TRBJ2-1|TRBV19|-|-
CASSGGADSSYNEQFF
TGTGCCAGTAGTGGTGGGGCAGATAGCTCCTACAATGAGCAGTTCTTC
>TRBJ2-3|TRBV27|-|-
CASSFLGGSTDTQYF
TGTGCCAGCAGTTTTTTGGGAGGTAGCACAGATACGCAGTATTTT
>TRBJ2-7|TRBV28|TRBD2|-
CASRGSTSGPGEQYF
TGTGCCAGCAGGGGGTCCACTAGCGGCCCCGGCGAGCAGTACTTC
>TRBJ1-2|TRBV7-3|TRBD1|-
CASSQDRGRGGYTF
TGTGCCAGCAGCCAGGACAGGGGAAGAGGTGGCTACACCTTC
>TRBJ1-1|TRBV7-2|-|-
CASRPTRNTEAFF
TGTGCCAGCAGACCCACTAGGAACACTGAAGCTTTCTTT
>TRBJ2-3|TRBV6-1|-|once
CASRKTTSGTDTQYF
TGTGCCAGCAGGAAGACGACTAGTGGGACAGATACGCAGTATTTT
>TRBJ1-1|TRBV27|-|-
CASSVRRNTEAFF
TGTGCCAGCAGTGTACGGAGGAACACTGAAGCTTTCTTT
>TRBJ2-7|TRBV30|-|-
CAWSVGQGEQYF
TGTGCCTGGAGTGTAGGCCAGGGAGAGCAGTACTTC
>TRBJ2-7|TRBV7-8|TRBD2|-
CASSPNRAGGAYEQYF
TGTGCCAGCAGCCCTAACCGGGCGGGGGGAGCCTACGAGCAGTACTTC
>TRBJ1-2|TRBV9|TRBD1|-
CASSAGTGGNSYGYTF
TGTGCCAGCAGCGCTGGGACAGGGGGGAATAGCTATGGCTACACCTTC
>TRBJ1-4|TRBV18|-|-
CASSRTDTEKLFF
TGTGCCAGCTCACGGACAGATACTGAAAAACTGTTTTTT
>TRBJ1-2|TRBV10-2|-|-
CASSESRAGVQGYTF
TGCGCCAGCAGTGAGTCCCGGGCAGGGGTACAAGGCTACACCTTC
>TRBJ2-7|TRBV5-1|TRBD1|once
CASSLSGTGIPYEQYF
TGCGCCAGCAGCTTGTCCGGGACAGGGATTCCCTACGAGCAGTACTTC
>TRBJ2-7|TRBV27|TRBD2|-
CASSLRPQLAGGSQGAYYEQYF
TGTGCCAGCAGTTTACGCCCCCAACTAGCGGGAGGCTCACAGGGGGCCTACTACGAGCAGTACTTC
>TRBJ2-2|TRBV6-6|-|-
CASSRPQGKGVGELFF
TGTGCCAGCAGTCGACCCCAGGGGAAAGGGGTCGGGGAGCTGTTTTTT
>TRBJ2-2|TRBV28|TRBD1|-
CASQPGGRTGELFF
TGTGCCAGCCAACCAGGGGGCAGAACCGGGGAGCTGTTTTTT
>TRBJ2-1|TRBV30|TRBD1|-
CAWSGGQIRYNEQFF
TGTGCCTGGAGTGGGGGACAGATAAGATACAATGAGCAGTTCTTC
>TRBJ1-3|TRBV6-5|-|few
CASSLRTGSGNTIYF
TGTGCCAGCAGTCTCCGCACGGGGTCTGGAAACACCATATATTTT
>TRBJ1-4|TRBV18|TRBD1|-
CASSRTGGADEKLFF
TGTGCCAGCTCGCGGACAGGGGGCGCAGATGAAAAACTGTTTTTT
>TRBJ2-2|TRBV11-2|TRBD2|-
CASSPGLAGRTGELFF
TGTGCCAGCAGCCCAGGACTAGCGGGAAGAACCGGGGAGCTGTTTTTT
>TRBJ1-1|TRBV2|-|once
CASSRDTAMNTEAFF
TGTGCCAGCAGTCGGGACACTGCCATGAACACTGAAGCTTTCTTT
>TRBJ1-4|TRBV19|-|-
CASSTRGNEKLFF
TGTGCCAGTAGTACTAGGGGCAACGAAAAACTGTTTTTT
>TRBJ2-7|TRBV30|TRBD2|few
CAWTGLGRSSEQYF
TGTGCCTGGACTGGCCTCGGGAGGAGCAGCGAGCAGTACTTC
>TRBJ2-7|TRBV6-1|-|-
CASSAATGYEQYF
TGTGCCAGCAGTGCCGCGACAGGCTACGAGCAGTACTTC
>TRBJ2-2|TRBV7-9|TRBD1|-
CASSLSGGTGELFF
TGTGCCAGCAGCTTATCAGGGGGCACCGGGGAGCTGTTTTTT
>TRBJ1-2|TRBV28|-|-
CASHRDGYTF
TGTGCCAGCCACAGGGATGGCTACACCTTC
>TRBJ2-2|TRBV7-3|TRBD1|-
CASSPDRVAGELFF
TGTGCCAGCAGCCCGGACAGGGTAGCCGGGGAGCTGTTTTTT
>TRBJ2-2|TRBV9|-|-
CASSPRGANTGELFF
TGTGCCAGCAGCCCCCGGGGAGCGAACACCGGGGAGCTGTTTTTT
>TRBJ1-5|TRBV6-1|-|-
CASSAGVSQPQHF
TGTGCCAGCAGTGCAGGGGTCTCTCAGCCCCAGCATTTT
>TRBJ2-7|TRBV2|-|-
CASSEVLGAHLYEQYF
TGTGCCAGCAGTGAAGTATTGGGGGCCCACCTCTACGAGCAGTACTTC
>TRBJ2-7|TRBV5-1|-|-
CASSFQGDRPMRGQRISYEQYF
TGCGCCAGCAGCTTTCAAGGCGACCGGCCAATGCGGGGCCAGCGGATCTCCTACGAGCAGTACTTC
>TRBJ2-1|TRBV12-5|TRBD2|-
CASAQRGSSYNEQFF
TGTGCTAGTGCCCAGCGGGGGAGCTCCTACAATGAGCAGTTCTTC
>TRBJ2-6|TRBV27|-|-
CASSLRRTGLTGANVLTF
TGTGCCAGCAGTTTAAGGAGAACAGGGTTAACTGGGGCCAACGTCCTGACTTTC
>TRBJ2-1|TRBV7-3|TRBD2|-
CASSKTSANNEQFF
TGTGCCAGCAGCAAGACTAGCGCCAACAATGAGCAGTTCTTC
>TRBJ2-7|TRBV28|TRBD2|-
CASSLPGLAREQYF
TGTGCCAGCAGTTTACCGGGACTAGCTAGGGAGCAGTACTTC
>TRBJ1-2|TRBV5-1|-|-
CASSLDGAYGYTF
TGCGCCAGCAGCTTGGACGGAGCTTATGGCTACACCTTC
>TRBJ2-7|TRBV28|-|-
CASSLPSAYEQYF
TGTGCCAGCAGTCTCCCCTCCGCCTACGAGCAGTACTTC
>TRBJ1-2|TRBV4-1|-|few
CASSQDGTNYYGYTF
TGCGCCAGCAGCCAAGACGGGACAAATTACTATGGCTACACCTTC
>TRBJ2-7|TRBV30|-|once
CAWKLAYEQYF
TGTGCCTGGAAGTTAGCATACGAGCAGTACTTC
>TRBJ2-3|TRBV18|-|once
CASSPGGSVRSTDTQYF
TGTGCCAGCTCCCCAGGAGGATCGGTGCGTAGCACAGATACGCAGTATTTT
>TRBJ1-5|TRBV28|-|-
CASTLNLNQPQHF
TGTGCCAGCACCTTAAACTTGAATCAGCCCCAGCATTTT
>TRBJ1-1|TRBV6-1|-|-
CASSEGNSIEAFF
TGTGCCAGCAGTGAAGGGAACAGCATTGAAGCTTTCTTT
>TRBJ2-7|TRBV19|TRBD2|-
CASTRTSGTYEQYF
TGTGCCAGTACCCGGACTAGCGGCACCTACGAGCAGTACTTC
>TRBJ1-2|TRBV30|-|-
CAWSGVPGGYTF
TGTGCCTGGAGCGGGGTTCCGGGTGGCTACACCTTC
>TRBJ2-1|TRBV29-1|TRBD2|-
CSSYGASGYYNEQFF
TGCAGCTCTTATGGGGCTAGCGGTTACTACAATGAGCAGTTCTTC
>TRBJ2-7|TRBV19|TRBD1|-
CATTGTGPYEQYF
TGTGCCACTACCGGGACAGGGCCCTACGAGCAGTACTTC
>TRBJ2-1|TRBV9|TRBD2|-
CASSVAASGRANEQFF
TGTGCCAGCAGCGTAGCTGCTAGCGGGAGGGCCAATGAGCAGTTCTTC
>TRBJ2-7|TRBV10-1|-|-
CASSSGHSSYEQYF
TGCGCCAGCAGCTCGGGACACTCATCCTACGAGCAGTACTTC
>TRBJ2-7|TRBV9|TRBD1|-
CASSVTGGRYEQYF
TGTGCCAGCAGCGTGACAGGGGGCCGGTACGAGCAGTACTTC
>TRBJ1-5|TRBV28|TRBD1|-
CASSLRQGYLNQPQHF
TGTGCCAGCAGTTTGCGACAGGGTTACCTGAATCAGCCCCAGCATTTT
>TRBJ2-1|TRBV6-6|TRBD2|-
CASSEREEQFF
TGTGCCAGCAGTGAGCGGGAGGAGCAGTTCTTC